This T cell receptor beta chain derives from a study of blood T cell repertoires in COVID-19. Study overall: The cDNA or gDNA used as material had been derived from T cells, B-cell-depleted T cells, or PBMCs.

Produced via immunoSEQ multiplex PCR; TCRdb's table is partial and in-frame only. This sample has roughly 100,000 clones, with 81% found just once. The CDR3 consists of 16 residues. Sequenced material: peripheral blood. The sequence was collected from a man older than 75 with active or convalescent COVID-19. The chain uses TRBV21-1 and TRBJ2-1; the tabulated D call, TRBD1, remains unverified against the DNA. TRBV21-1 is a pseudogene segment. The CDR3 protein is CASTVSPGTGPTEQFF. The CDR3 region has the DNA TGTGCCAGCACCGTCAGCCCCGGGACAGGTCCTACTGAGCAGTTCTTC.